The 4 T cell receptor beta chains below all came from one sample that was sequenced in a study of cytomegalovirus exposure and HLA in healthy donors. The study ran its PCR with 60 Vbeta and 13 Jbeta primers. TCRdb keeps only in-frame clones here, not all; method: immunoSEQ multiplex PCR. The table has some 190,000 clones, around 78% seen once. Sequencing was carried out using PBMCs. These receptors were taken from a woman in her twenties or thirties in good health and CMV-seropositive.

This clone was counted a single time. The V gene is TRBV6-6, the J gene TRBJ2-7; D may be TRBD2 (6 bases). Per germline, CDR1 MNHNY and CDR2 SVGAGI (reference sequence). The ends were cut back, 5 bases at V and 2 bases at J, with 16 bases in the middle. The length of the CDR3 is 15 residues. The CDR3 bases are TGTGCCAGCAGTCCCCGGCGGGGAAGCCCCTACGAGCAGTACTTC. Translation: CASSPRRGSPYEQYF.

The genes are TRBV4-1 and TRBJ2-1; D perhaps matches TRBD1 (5 bases). V lost 2 bases, J lost 1 base, and 9 bases lay in between. From germline, CDR1 is MGHRA and CDR2 YSYEKL. This CDR3 spans 15 amino acids. Here the CDR3 DNA reads TGCGCCAGCAGCCAACAGGGTGCTTCCTACAATGAGCAGTTCTTC. Amino acid sequence: CASSQQGASYNEQFF.

The sample holds a few counts of this clone. The chain carries TRBV29-1 and TRBJ2-3; 12 nucleotides match TRBD2. Germline CDR1 is SQVTM and CDR2 is ANQGSEA. The ends lost 0 bases at V and 0 bases at J; junction bases unmatched: 4. The CDR3 has 17 residues. Written as DNA, the CDR3 is TGCAGCGTTGAAGAGACTAGCGGGAGTCGAAGCACAGATACGCAGTATTTT. It translates to CSVEETSGSRSTDTQYF.

V and J are TRBV6-1 and TRBJ2-5; TRBD2 is a possible D gene (6 bases). The CDR3 loop spans 12 amino acids. Per germline, CDR1 MNHNS and CDR2 SASEGT. Trimming removed 9 bases at V and 4 bases at J, with 12 bases between. Here the CDR3 reads CASMGTPETQYF. The CDR3 DNA is TGTGCCAGTATGGGGACTCCAGAGACCCAGTACTTC.